The 30 T cell receptor beta chains below were found in one sample sequenced in a study of blood T cells in healthy people across ages. A second PCR, run for about 6 to 11 cycles, used a sample-barcoded 5' primer plus a J-beta primer mix. TCRdb independently ran MiXCR on the 5' RACE reads; one entry per CDR3 protein. The sample carries 1 million to 1.2 million distinct CDR3 sequences, approximately 38% recorded once. The source material was blood. The receptor set was obtained from a man younger than 35 in good health.

The chain employs TRBV6-2 or TRBV6-3 and TRBJ1-5; the match to TRBD1 covers 8 bases. Germline-derived CDR1 and CDR2 are MNHEY and SVGEGT. There are 14 residues in the CDR3. Trimming took 5 bases from V and 5 from J; bases not matched to a gene: 5. CDR3 in amino acids: CASSGAGQDQPQHF. CDR3 in DNA: TGTGCCAGCAGTGGGGCGGGACAGGATCAGCCCCAGCATTTT.

V gene TRBV2 combines with J gene TRBJ2-7; D is undetermined. The germline V gene has CDR1 SNHLY and CDR2 FYNNEI. The V end was cut by 7 bases, the J end by 2 bases, with 15 bases between. The CDR3 consists of 14 residues. CDR3 DNA sequence: TGTGCCAGCAATAAGAGGTTCGGAGCCTACGAGCAGTACTTC. It specifies CASNKRFGAYEQYF.

The V call is TRBV3-1, the J call TRBJ1-1, with TRBD1 matching over 7 bases. This CDR3 is built from 15 residues. V gave up 1 base and J gave up 4 bases; unmatched junction bases: 6. CDR1 is LGHDT and CDR2 is YNNKEL in the germline V gene (reference sequence). The CDR3 coding sequence is TGTGCCAGCAGCCAAGTGCCAGGGGGAGGCACTGAAGCTTTCTTT. Translation gives CASSQVPGGGTEAFF.

This clonotype came up a few times. At one end the junction does not follow the germline gene, possibly because of a read error. The chain links TRBV5-1 to TRBJ2-3; D may correspond to TRBD1 or TRBD2 (6 bases each). The CDR3 extends over 15 amino acids. The germline V gene has CDR1 SGHRS and CDR2 YFSETQ. CDR3 loop: CASTLRGARTDTQYF. The CDR3 DNA reads TGCGCCAGCACCTTGAGGGGGGCGCGAACAGATACGCAGTATTTT.

As to this clonotype: Compared with germline, one end of the junction differs, possibly owing to a read error. The J gene is TRBJ2-2, the V gene TRBV12-3 or TRBV12-4, with TRBD2 as a possible D gene (6 bases). The CDR3 spans 12 residues. The CDR3, as DNA: TGTGCCAGCATGAAGGTCGTCGGGGGGCTGTTTTTT. Protein product: CASMKVVGGLFF.

Only a few counts were recorded for this clonotype. The V call is TRBV11-2, the J call TRBJ2-1, with unresolved D. This CDR3 is built from 15 residues. The V and J ends lost 5 bases and 0 bases respectively, with 11 bases between them. The germline CDR1 and CDR2 sequences are SGHAT and FQNNGV. CDR3 amino acids: CASSTYKSSYNEQFF. The CDR3 DNA reads TGTGCCAGCAGCACGTACAAGAGCTCCTACAATGAGCAGTTCTTC. The entire variable domain, with the rest obtained from reference TRBV11-2 and TRBJ2-1, is as follows: EAGVAQSPRYKIIEKRQSVAFWCNPISGHATLYWYQQILGQGPKLLIQFQNNGVVDDSQLPKDRFSAERLKGVDSTLKIQPAKLEDSAVYLCASSTYKSSYNEQFFGPGTRLTVL.

V is TRBV29-1 and J is TRBJ1-5, with D maybe TRBD1 (5 bases). V lost 7 bases, J lost 7 bases, and 17 bases lay in between. The CDR3 covers 13 residues. CDR1 and CDR2 (germline): SQVTM, ANQGSEA. CDR3 sequence: CSATHGGKQPQHF. The CDR3 coding sequence is TGCAGCGCAACACATGGGGGGAAGCAGCCCCAGCATTTT.

V is TRBV11-3 and J is TRBJ2-7; TRBD1 might be the D (5 bases). V shed 5 bases and J shed 7 bases, with 21 bases lying between them. The CDR3 length is 15 residues. CDR1 is SGHNT and CDR2 is YENEEA in the germline V gene. The CDR3 protein is CASSQAGHLYNEQYF. The CDR3 region has the DNA TGTGCCAGCAGCCAGGCAGGACATCTCTACAATGAGCAGTACTTC.

The chain joins TRBV2 to TRBJ2-1, with TRBD1 matching over 9 bases. V shed 8 bases, J shed 5 bases, and the junction held 7 bases outside the gene matches. The CDR3 runs 14 residues. Germline V gene lookup returns CDR1 SNHLY and CDR2 FYNNEI. The CDR3 loop is CASLRDREDNEQFF. In DNA, the CDR3 is TGTGCCAGCCTCCGGGACAGGGAGGACAATGAGCAGTTCTTC.

As regards this clonotype: Given a much more abundant clone one base away, this may be a read error. This CDR3 is CASSQSRQDHYNEQFF. DNA for the CDR3: TGTGCCAGCAGCCAGTCTCGACAGGACCACTACAATGAGCAGTTCTTC. J is TRBJ2-1 and V is TRBV7-8; tentative D call: TRBD1 (6 bases). V was pared by 5 bases and J by 3 bases, with 17 bases between. Germline V gene lookup returns CDR1 SGHVS and CDR2 FQNEAQ. CDR3 length equals 16 residues.

The V and J genes are TRBV20-1 and TRBJ1-1, with 8 bases lining up with TRBD1. The germline gives CDR1 DFQATT, CDR2 SNEGSKA (reference sequence). The CDR3 covers 13 residues. The V segment lost 6 bases and the J segment 1 base; nucleotides outside the gene matches: 4. The CDR3 region is CSADRGSNTEAFF. In DNA form, the CDR3 reads TGCAGTGCAGACAGGGGCTCGAACACTGAAGCTTTCTTT.

J is TRBJ1-2 and V is TRBV3-1; D gene ambiguous. V lost 0 bases and J 3 bases, leaving 8 bases between the germline ends. Germline CDR1 LGHDT, CDR2 YNNKEL (reference sequence). This CDR3 is 14 amino acids long. The chain's CDR3 is CASSQDSSHYGYTF. The DNA for the CDR3 is TGTGCCAGCAGCCAAGATTCTTCCCACTATGGCTACACCTTC.

This clonotype has more than one count but fewer than ten. The V gene is TRBV3-1, the J gene TRBJ2-7; D remains ambiguous. The CDR3 runs 13 residues. CDR1 is LGHDT and CDR2 is YNNKEL in the germline V gene (reference sequence). The ends were cut back, 1 base at V and 6 bases at J, with 10 bases in the middle. CDR3 region: CASSQVVGIEQYF. In nucleotides, the CDR3 is TGTGCCAGCAGCCAAGTTGTAGGCATCGAGCAGTACTTC.

The rearrangement links TRBV27 to TRBJ2-1; 7 bases line up with TRBD2. The CDR3 totals 16 residues. CDR1 is MNHEY and CDR2 is SMNVEV in the germline V gene (reference sequence). The V segment lost 3 bases and the J segment 1 base; nucleotides outside the gene matches: 6. CDR3 bases: TGTGCCAGCAGTTTGGGGAGGGTGCTTTCCTACAATGAGCAGTTCTTC. This encodes CASSLGRVLSYNEQFF.

The V call is TRBV7-2, the J call TRBJ2-3; 7 positions match TRBD1. The V gene end was trimmed by 0 bases and the J gene end by 2 bases; junction bases not matched to a gene: 8. The CDR3 totals 17 residues. Germline V gives CDR1 SGHTA, CDR2 FQGNSA. CDR3 bases: TGTGCCAGCAGCTTAGCGTTTCGCACAGGGGACACAGATACGCAGTATTTT. Translated, it gives CASSLAFRTGDTDTQYF.

This clonotype was detected ten times or more. This sequence joins TRBV29-1 and TRBJ1-5; D is unclear. The CDR3 runs to 13 residues. V was cut by 4 bases and J by 4 bases, with 11 bases left in between. Germline CDR1 is SQVTM and CDR2 is ANQGSEA. Written as DNA, the CDR3 is TGCAGCGTTGTGGCGGACGGAAATCAGCCCCAGCATTTT. Its protein is CSVVADGNQPQHF.

The J gene is TRBJ2-1, the V gene TRBV5-1; D might be TRBD1 (6 bases). CDR3 length equals 16 residues. V gave up 4 bases and J gave up 13 bases, with 27 bases separating them. CDR1 SGHRS and CDR2 YFSETQ come from the germline V gene. CDR3 protein: CASSPEPGQLAQTQFF. DNA for the CDR3: TGCGCCAGCAGCCCCGAACCCGGACAGTTAGCTCAGACCCAGTTCTTC.

V gene TRBV28 combines with J gene TRBJ1-2; D perhaps matches TRBD1 (5 bases). Trimming took off 10 bases at V and 8 bases at J, with 14 bases between the two ends. This CDR3 is built from 11 residues. CDR1 is MDHEN and CDR2 is SYDVKM in the germline V gene. The CDR3 loop is CATRRSGGYTF. Written as DNA, the CDR3 is TGTGCCACACGGCGATCAGGGGGCTACACCTTC.

This sequence joins TRBV12-3 or TRBV12-4 and TRBJ1-6, with TRBD1 identical over 7 bases. With V trimmed by 6 bases and J by 3 bases, 2 bases remained unmatched. This CDR3 spans 14 amino acids. The CDR3 here is CASRGTVYNSPLHF. CDR3 DNA sequence: TGTGCCAGCAGAGGGACAGTCTATAATTCACCCCTCCACTTT.

Regarding this clonotype: A much larger clone sits a single nucleotide away, making a read error possible. V is TRBV7-2 and J is TRBJ2-1; D gene uncertain. Germline-derived CDR1 and CDR2 are SGHTA and FQGNSA. CDR3 length: 15 residues. Trimming shortened V by 3 bases and J by 0 bases, and 9 bases separated the two germline ends. Here the CDR3 DNA reads TGTGCCAGCAGCTTTGTCGGATACTCCTACAATGAGCAGTTCTTC. Its protein product is CASSFVGYSYNEQFF.

The chain combines TRBV27 with TRBJ2-7; possible D gene TRBD1, 6 bases. The CDR3 spans 14 residues. V was trimmed by 6 bases and J by 0 bases, leaving 12 bases between them. Germline CDR1 and CDR2: MNHEY and SMNVEV (reference sequence). The CDR3 DNA reads TGTGCCAGCAGCGCCTCGACAGGCTCCTACGAGCAGTACTTC. Its protein is CASSASTGSYEQYF.

This clonotype was seen a single time. The rearrangement links TRBV25-1 to TRBJ1-5; D gene unclear. The germline V gene has CDR1 MGHDK and CDR2 SYGVNS. This CDR3 has 14 residues. Trimming took off 1 base at V and 7 bases at J, with 11 bases between the two ends. The chain's CDR3 is CASSEFVQEQPQHF. The CDR3 DNA sequence: TGTGCCAGCAGTGAATTTGTTCAGGAGCAGCCCCAGCATTTT.

In its sample, this clonotype was seen a few times. CDR3 sequence: CASSLVEVPHYGYTF. CDR3 coding DNA: TGTGCCAGCAGCTTAGTAGAGGTCCCCCACTATGGCTACACCTTC. This rearrangement joins TRBV7-9 to TRBJ1-2; no definite D call. CDR1 and CDR2 (germline): SEHNR, FQNEAQ (reference sequence). The length of the CDR3 is 15 residues. V was cut by 1 base and J by 3 bases, with 12 bases left in between.

This clonotype was detected a few times. The chain combines TRBV27 with TRBJ1-5; 12 bases line up with TRBD1. The V segment lost 4 bases and the J segment 6 bases; nucleotides outside the gene matches: 4. Germline CDR1 is MNHEY and CDR2 is SMNVEV (reference sequence). This CDR3 comprises 15 residues. The CDR3 protein is CASSSGTGGRQPQHF. The DNA for the CDR3 is TGTGCCAGCAGTTCCGGGACAGGGGGCCGTCAGCCCCAGCATTTT.

The rearrangement links TRBV2 to TRBJ1-2, with D unclear. The CDR3 is 12 amino acids. Germline assignment: CDR1 SNHLY and CDR2 FYNNEI. V was cut by 6 bases and J by 0 bases, with 5 bases left in between. The CDR3 region has the DNA TGTGCCAGCAGGGAGTCTAACTATGGCTACACCTTC. It is translated as CASRESNYGYTF.

This clonotype appeared a few times. V and J are TRBV2 and TRBJ1-4; 8 bases fit TRBD1. The CDR3 runs to 15 residues. Germline lookup yields CDR1 SNHLY and CDR2 FYNNEI. Trimming at V came to 2 bases and at J to 7 bases, leaving 6 bases not matched to a gene. This CDR3 is CASSERARGREKLFF. The CDR3 nucleotides are TGTGCCAGCAGTGAACGGGCCAGGGGGCGTGAAAAACTGTTTTTT. The full variable domain, rest sourced from reference TRBV2 and TRBJ1-4, is EPEVTQTPSHQVTQMGQEVILRCVPISNHLYFYWYRQILGQKVEFLVSFYNNEISEKSEIFDDQFSVERPDGSNFTLKIRSTKLEDSAMYFCASSERARGREKLFFGSGTQLSVL.

Remarks on this clonotype: A read error may account for a junction end that differs from germline. The chain combines TRBV12-3 or TRBV12-4 with TRBJ2-3; possibly TRBD2 for D (6 bases). This CDR3 comprises 15 residues. The CDR3 here is CASSLEGTSTDAQYF. DNA of the CDR3: TGTGCCAGCAGTTTAGAGGGAACTAGCACAGATGCGCAGTATTTT.

This clonotype showed up just a few times. This chain joins TRBV6-2 or TRBV6-3 and TRBJ1-3, with a possible D match to TRBD1 (5 bases). V lost 5 bases to trimming and J lost 3 bases, with 8 bases between them. The CDR3 spans 13 residues. Looked up from germline, CDR1 is MNHEY and CDR2 is SVGEGT. The CDR3 DNA follows: TGTGCCAGCAGTCGGGGCCTTGGAAACACCATATATTTT. This encodes CASSRGLGNTIYF.

This clonotype was counted a single time. V is TRBV20-1 and J is TRBJ1-4; TRBD1 matches 9 bases. J lost 8 bases, V lost 3 bases, and 10 bases had no gene match. The V gene's germline CDR1 is DFQATT and CDR2 SNEGSKA (reference sequence). This CDR3 spans 15 amino acids. CDR3 protein: CSARERGQGNEKLFF. For the CDR3, the DNA is TGCAGTGCTAGGGAGAGGGGACAGGGAAACGAAAAACTGTTTTTT.

V gene TRBV20-1 combines with J gene TRBJ2-5; the match to TRBD2 covers 8 bases. CDR1 and CDR2 from the germline V gene are DFQATT and SNEGSKA (reference sequence). The CDR3 length is 15 residues. J was trimmed by 0 bases and V by 4 bases; bases with no gene match: 7. CDR3 DNA sequence: TGCAGTGCTAATCGGGGGGGGTCGTACCAAGAGACCCAGTACTTC. It is translated as CSANRGGSYQETQYF.